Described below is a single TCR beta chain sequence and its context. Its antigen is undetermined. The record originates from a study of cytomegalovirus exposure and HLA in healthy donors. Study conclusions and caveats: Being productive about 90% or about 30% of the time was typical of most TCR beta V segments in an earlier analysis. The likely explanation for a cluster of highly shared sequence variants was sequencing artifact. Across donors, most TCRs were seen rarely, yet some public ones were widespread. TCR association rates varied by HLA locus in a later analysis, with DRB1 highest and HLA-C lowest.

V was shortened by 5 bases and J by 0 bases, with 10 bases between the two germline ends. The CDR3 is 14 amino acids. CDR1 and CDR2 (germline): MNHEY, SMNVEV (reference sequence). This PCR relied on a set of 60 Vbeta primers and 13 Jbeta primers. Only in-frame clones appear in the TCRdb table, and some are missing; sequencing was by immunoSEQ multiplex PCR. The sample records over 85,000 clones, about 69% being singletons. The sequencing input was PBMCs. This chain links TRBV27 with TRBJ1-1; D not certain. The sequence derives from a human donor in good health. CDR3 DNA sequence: TGTGCCAGCAGTACACACGCTCTGAACACTGAAGCTTTCTTT. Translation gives CASSTHALNTEAFF.